The T cell receptor (beta chain) under discussion was sequenced for a study of blood T cell repertoires in COVID-19. On the study more broadly: Sources were T cells, B-cell-depleted T cells, or PBMCs; the material itself was cDNA or gDNA.

Methods used by the authors: From reference gene primer amplification, estimates of nucleated cell counts were derived. Sequencing used immunoSEQ multiplex PCR; TCRdb keeps in-frame clones, though not all of them. That table gives V, J and clone size, and the DNA gave D and trimming. The repertoire holds fewer than 400,000 clones, roughly 88% seen once, with under 3% in the top ten. The germline V gene encodes CDR1 GTSNPN and CDR2 SVGIG (reference sequence). V lost 4 bases and J lost 4, with 13 bases in between. The CDR3 loop spans 14 amino acids. Sequencing input: peripheral blood. The sequence was obtained from a woman aged 25 to 39 with COVID-19, enrolled during active disease. The V call is TRBV30, the J call TRBJ1-4; D possibly corresponds to TRBD1 (6 bases). The CDR3 DNA reads TGTGCCTGGACCCCCGACAGGTATAATGAAAAACTGTTTTTT. It is translated as CAWTPDRYNEKLFF.